This passage covers 32 T cell receptor beta chains from one sample sequenced in a study of monozygotic twins with inflammatory bowel disease. TCRdb processed the 5' RACE reads again and assigns one entry to each CDR3 protein, with no DNA. The ten top clones account for over 2%, within a sample of approximately 330,000 distinct CDR3 sequences. Sequenced sample: blood. These receptors were obtained from a human donor with ulcerative colitis or Crohn's disease, or a healthy co-twin of an affected twin (not recorded which).

V is TRBV27 and J is TRBJ2-3; TCRdb indicates TRBD2, and absent DNA this call remains unverified. There are 17 residues in the CDR3. Germline V lookup: CDR1 MNHEY, CDR2 SMNVEV (reference sequence). The CDR3 region is CASSPYSGGPSIDTQYF.

The J gene is TRBJ2-3, the V gene TRBV6-5; TCRdb's assignment of TRBD2 cannot be checked, as there is no DNA. Germline CDR1 reads MNHEY; CDR2 reads SVGAGI. The CDR3 sequence is 15 residues long. The CDR3 spells CASSYSGGARDTQYF.

The chain joins TRBV5-1 to TRBJ2-7; without DNA, the TCRdb call of TRBD2 cannot be checked. Germline CDR1 reads SGHRS; CDR2 reads YFSETQ. This CDR3 has 15 residues. CDR3 sequence: CASSLYAGNLYEQYF.

The chain joins TRBV7-2 to TRBJ1-3; TCRdb's assignment of TRBD1 cannot be checked, as there is no DNA. The CDR3 runs 16 residues. Germline CDR1 and CDR2: SGHTA and FQGNSA. This CDR3 reads CASSNYRTGSGNTIYF.

The chain couples TRBV5-1 to TRBJ2-3; lacking DNA, the TRBD1 call made by TCRdb goes unchecked. Germline CDR1 reads SGHRS; CDR2 reads YFSETQ. The length of the CDR3 is 14 residues. This CDR3 reads CASSTGTETDTQYF.

The V and J genes are TRBV20-1 and TRBJ2-7. The CDR3 has 14 residues. Germline CDR1 and CDR2: DFQATT and SNEGSKA (reference sequence). This CDR3 is CSARDTLSPYEQYF.

The rearrangement joins TRBV20-1 to TRBJ2-7; TCRdb picks TRBD2, but there is no DNA to check that call. The CDR3 loop spans 14 amino acids. The germline CDR1 and CDR2 sequences are DFQATT and SNEGSKA (reference sequence). The CDR3 region is CSARPRTSPYEQYF.

This chain links TRBV11-2 with TRBJ2-2; the TCRdb call, TRBD1, lacks DNA for checking. Germline CDR1 is SGHAT and CDR2 is FQNNGV. The CDR3 is made up of 17 amino acids. The CDR3 here is CASSSRTGKSGTGELFF.

The chain is built from TRBV7-3 and TRBJ2-1. The CDR3 length is 15 residues. Germline V gene sequence: CDR1 SGHTA, CDR2 FQGTGA. The CDR3 here is CASSLMGKAYNEQFF.

V is TRBV5-1 and J is TRBJ2-5. Germline V gene lookup returns CDR1 SGHRS and CDR2 YFSETQ. The CDR3 has 11 amino acids. The CDR3 here is CASSLEETQYF.

The chain joins TRBV5-8 to TRBJ2-3; TCRdb returns TRBD1, unconfirmable since there is no DNA. Germline CDR1 is SGHTS and CDR2 is YDEGEE. This CDR3 has 16 residues. The CDR3 loop is CASDQEGQVRSDTQYF. Filled out from reference TRBV5-8 and TRBJ2-3, the complete variable domain reads EAGVTQSPTHLIKTRGQQATLRCSPISGHTSVYWYQQALGLGLQFLLWYDEGEERNRGNFPPRFSGRQFPNYSSELNVNALELEDSALYLCASDQEGQVRSDTQYFGPGTRLTVL.

This chain uses TRBV5-1 with TRBJ2-7; TCRdb lists TRBD1, though no DNA is available to test this call. The CDR3 covers 14 residues. Looked up from germline, CDR1 is SGHRS and CDR2 is YFSETQ. The CDR3 spells CASSSDGGDYEQYF.

The chain joins TRBV14 to TRBJ2-6. The CDR3 has 16 residues. The germline V gene has CDR1 SGHDN and CDR2 FVKESK. CDR3 region: CASSPIWPSGANVLTF. Combining the CDR3 with reference TRBV14 and TRBJ2-6 gives the whole variable domain EAGVTQFPSHSVIEKGQTVTLRCDPISGHDNLYWYRRVMGKEIKFLLHFVKESKQDESGMPNNRFLAERTGGTYSTLKVQPAELEDSGVYFCASSPIWPSGANVLTFGAGSRLTVL.

J is TRBJ2-7 and V is TRBV7-9. In germline, CDR1 is SEHNR, CDR2 FQNEAQ (reference sequence). This CDR3 has 13 amino acids. The CDR3 is CASRSPIHYEQYF.

This rearrangement joins TRBV5-6 to TRBJ2-2. This CDR3 contains 16 residues. The germline CDR1 and CDR2 sequences are SGHDT and YYEEEE. Here the CDR3 reads CASSLAGLANTGELFF.

This chain links TRBV7-2 with TRBJ1-5; TCRdb designates TRBD1, a call that cannot be tested without DNA. The CDR3 extends over 13 amino acids. The germline CDR1 and CDR2 sequences are SGHTA and FQGNSA. The CDR3 protein is CASSSPYSQPQHF.

This chain joins TRBV5-1 and TRBJ2-7; no DNA is available, so the TRBD1 call from TCRdb remains unchecked. The V gene's germline CDR1 is SGHRS and CDR2 YFSETQ. This CDR3 region has 16 residues. The CDR3 here is CATLAFRDRSTYEQYF.

The chain employs TRBV19 and TRBJ1-5; TCRdb lists TRBD1, though no DNA is available to test this call. Germline CDR1 is LNHDA and CDR2 is SQIVND (reference sequence). CDR3 length: 15 amino acids. The CDR3: CASSPKGRENQPQHF.

This chain connects TRBV12-3 or TRBV12-4 to TRBJ1-2. The CDR3 runs 13 residues. CDR3 sequence reads: CASRLGGNYGYTF.

J is TRBJ2-7 and V is TRBV5-1; no DNA is available, so the TRBD2 call from TCRdb remains unchecked. The CDR3 has 16 residues. Germline-derived CDR1 and CDR2 are SGHRS and YFSETQ. The CDR3 sequence is CASSLGLAGGLYEQYF. Supplemented by reference TRBV5-1 and TRBJ2-7, the full variable domain reads KAGVTQTPRYLIKTRGQQVTLSCSPISGHRSVSWYQQTPGQGLQFLFEYFSETQRNKGNFPGRFSGRQFSNSRSEMNVSTLELGDSALYLCASSLGLAGGLYEQYFGPGTRLTVT.

The chain is built from TRBV10-3 and TRBJ2-7; lacking DNA, the TRBD2 call made by TCRdb goes unchecked. The CDR3 is made up of 14 amino acids. From germline, CDR1 is ENHRY and CDR2 SYGVKD. The CDR3: CAISGSGASAEQYF.

The V and J genes are TRBV7-3 and TRBJ2-1; TCRdb names TRBD2, which stays unverified in the absence of DNA. CDR1 and CDR2 from the germline V gene are SGHTA and FQGTGA. The CDR3 spans 17 residues. This CDR3 is CASSLPGLAGMYHEQFF.

The chain employs TRBV28 and TRBJ2-2; TCRdb picks TRBD1, but there is no DNA to check that call. This CDR3 contains 16 residues. CDR1 is MDHEN, CDR2 SYDVKM, per germline. The CDR3 spells CASTLGTGLETGELFF.

This chain joins TRBV10-3 and TRBJ1-2. Per germline, CDR1 ENHRY and CDR2 SYGVKD. The CDR3 spans 11 residues. CDR3: CASKMDGGYTF.

The chain couples TRBV10-1 to TRBJ2-3; TCRdb returns TRBD1, unconfirmable since there is no DNA. The CDR3 is 13 residues long. Per the germline V gene, CDR1 is WNHNN and CDR2 is SYGVQD (reference sequence). The CDR3 here is CASSEISGDTQYF.

The chain uses TRBV12-3 or TRBV12-4 and TRBJ1-2; with no DNA, the TCRdb D assignment of TRBD1 cannot be verified. This CDR3 is 13 amino acids long. CDR3 protein: CASRTGTLYGYTF.

The V and J genes are TRBV29-1 and TRBJ2-1. The CDR3 loop spans 12 amino acids. In germline, CDR1 is SQVTM, CDR2 ANQGSEA. This CDR3 reads CSVVTSYNEQFF.

The chain recombines TRBV7-6 with TRBJ2-7; TCRdb's D gene call, TRBD1, goes unchecked for lack of DNA. Germline assignment: CDR1 SGHVS and CDR2 FNYEAQ. CDR3 length: 15 residues. The CDR3 loop is CASSSRTGLTYEQYF.

The J gene is TRBJ2-1, the V gene TRBV5-5; TCRdb's D call of TRBD2 is untestable without DNA. Germline loops: CDR1 SGHKS, CDR2 YYEKEE (reference sequence). The CDR3 length is 18 residues. This chain's CDR3 is CASGGLADRSFSYNEQFF. The full variable domain, completed using reference TRBV5-5 and TRBJ2-1, is DAGVTQSPTHLIKTRGQQVTLRCSPISGHKSVSWYQQVLGQGPQFIFQYYEKEERGRGNFPDRFSARQFPNYSSELNVNALLLGDSALYLCASGGLADRSFSYNEQFFGPGTRLTVL.

The chain carries TRBV7-9 and TRBJ2-1; without DNA, the TCRdb call of TRBD1 cannot be checked. Looked up from germline, CDR1 is SEHNR and CDR2 is FQNEAQ (reference sequence). The length of the CDR3 is 15 residues. This CDR3 reads CASSLGTGSSNEQFF.

This sequence joins TRBV11-2 and TRBJ2-1; the D call of TRBD2 rests on TCRdb alone, since no DNA is present to check it. The CDR3 covers 15 residues. CDR1 is SGHAT, CDR2 FQNNGV, per germline. The CDR3 reads CASSLEPGTNAEQFF.

V is TRBV2 and J is TRBJ1-1. CDR1 and CDR2 (germline): SNHLY, FYNNEI. The CDR3 covers 15 residues. The CDR3 sequence is CATQKGRSIFGEAFF.